This paragraph covers one T cell receptor beta chain sequence. Clinical history reported by participants formed the basis on which cohorts were assigned. The sample is drawn from a study of blood T cell repertoires in COVID-19. Study-level information: The recovered donors of Cohort 3 showed two negative PCRs, clearance, or symptom resolution. The cDNA or gDNA used as material had been derived from T cells, B-cell-depleted T cells, or PBMCs.

In the study's own analysis: The assay estimated nucleated cells by amplifying reference gene primers. Some clones are missing from TCRdb's copy, which holds only in-frame ones; the method was immunoSEQ multiplex PCR. The V and J calls and clone size come from that table; D and trimming were worked out from the DNA. The top ten clones hold about 22% of a sample with about 210,000 clones, about 88% of them seen once. What was sequenced was PBMCs or T cells enriched from blood (not recorded which). This sequence originates from a woman aged 40 to 50 in a cohort exposed to, infected with or recovered from COVID-19 (not recorded which).

The CDR3 is CATSFVWLSGTEAFF. The CDR3, as DNA: TGTGCCACCTCCTTCGTCTGGTTATCGGGCACTGAAGCTTTCTTT. The rearrangement joins TRBV24-1 to TRBJ1-1, with D unclear. The CDR3 covers 15 residues. Germline lookup yields CDR1 KGHDR and CDR2 SFDVKD. V lost 9 bases, J lost 4 bases, and 20 bases lay in between.